The TCR beta chain under discussion was sequenced for a study of breast tumors, draining lymph nodes, adjacent tissues. The germline CDR1 and CDR2 sequences are LGHNT and FRNRAP. This CDR3 has 18 residues. The J segment lost 0 bases and the V segment lost 3 bases, leaving 6 bases of the junction unmatched. Concerning this clonotype itself: Its target is unknown.

Via MiXCR, TCRdb re-called the multiplex PCR reads, giving one row per CDR3 protein. The data show 100,000 to 150,000 distinct CDR3 sequences, more than 20% seen once. Breast cancer patients provided tissue from their axillary draining lymph nodes. Study results and caveats: Data fit most tumor T cells coming from lymph node, expanding in tumor. Compared with basal-like, luminal-like tumors shared significantly more repertoire with nontumor tissue.

This receptor was obtained from a female donor with breast cancer. Some clones in this sample may be carry-over from other donors' samples. Sequences were obtained from axillary lymph node tissue. This chain uses TRBV12-5 with TRBJ2-3, with TRBD2 matching over 13 bases. The DNA of the CDR3 is TGTGCTAGTGGTTTAGGGACTAGCGGGATTACAAGCACAGATACGCAGTATTTT. It translates to CASGLGTSGITSTDTQYF.